The 22 T cell receptor beta chains below were found in one sample sequenced in a study of OX40 agonist ivuxolimab in advanced cancers. TCRdb keeps only in-frame clones here, not all; method: immunoSEQ multiplex PCR. The data show around 27,000 clones, more than 65% seen once. This specimen was CD4+ or CD8+ T cells sorted from blood, taken in a trial of the OX40 agonist ivuxolimab. The source of these receptors is an adult with an advanced solid tumor such as melanoma, head and neck, liver or kidney cancer.

The chain uses TRBV7-3 and TRBJ2-2; 7 bases align to TRBD1. The CDR3 consists of 16 residues. The germline gives CDR1 SGHTA, CDR2 FQGTGA. Trimming cost V 5 bases and J 6 bases; bases outside gene matches: 12. This CDR3 reads CASSPRDSWSAGELFF. In DNA, the CDR3 is TGTGCCAGCAGCCCAAGGGACAGTTGGTCCGCCGGGGAGCTGTTTTTT. Based on the CDR3 plus reference TRBV7-3 and TRBJ2-2, the full variable domain is GAGVSQTPSNKVTEKGKYVELRCDPISGHTALYWYRQSLGQGPEFLIYFQGTGAADDSGLPNDRFFAVRPEGSVSTLKIQRTERGDSAVYLCASSPRDSWSAGELFFGEGSRLTVL.

For this clone: A much larger clonotype is one base distant, so this may be a read error. The same CDR3 also results from other DNA sequences found in this sample. The V call is TRBV11-1, the J call TRBJ2-2, with TRBD1 as a possible D gene (5 bases). V lost 5 bases, J lost 4 bases, and 14 bases lay in between. CDR3 length equals 15 residues. Germline CDR1 and CDR2: SGHAT and FQDESV (reference sequence). As DNA, the CDR3 is TGTGCCAGCAGCCCGACAGAAGTCATCACCGGGGAGCTGTTTTTT. This codes for CASSPTEVITGELFF.

The chain uses TRBV4-1 and TRBJ2-3; TRBD2 aligns across 10 bases. Germline values: CDR1 MGHRA, CDR2 YSYEKL. The CDR3 is made up of 16 amino acids. V dropped 0 bases and J dropped 4; count of bases not matched to a gene: 4. DNA of the CDR3: TGCGCCAGCAGCCAAGAGGCTAGCGGGGGCTCAGATACGCAGTATTTT. It is translated as CASSQEASGGSDTQYF.

For the CDR3, the DNA is TGTGCCAGCAGCCTCGTTACCTACGAGCAGTACTTC. It translates to CASSLVTYEQYF. The gene calls are TRBV5-6 and TRBJ2-7, with D unclear. Germline CDR1 and CDR2: SGHDT and YYEEEE. Trimming stripped 4 bases from V and 2 bases from J, with 7 bases between. This CDR3 is 12 amino acids long.

The rearrangement joins TRBV7-3 to TRBJ2-1; unclear D gene. V gave up 2 bases and J gave up 9 bases, with 8 bases separating them. Germline CDR1 is SGHTA and CDR2 is FQGTGA. The CDR3 sequence is 12 residues long. CDR3 DNA sequence: TGTGCCAGCAGCTTAGGGCAAACTGAGCAGTTCTTC. This translates into CASSLGQTEQFF.

The chain links TRBV5-4 to TRBJ2-1; possibly TRBD2 for D (6 bases). Trimming pared 4 bases from V and 8 bases from J, leaving 16 bases between. CDR3 size: 14 residues. Germline CDR1 and CDR2: SGHNT and YYREEE (reference sequence). The CDR3 region is CASSLLLAVDEQFF. The CDR3 DNA reads as TGTGCCAGCAGCCTACTACTAGCTGTGGATGAGCAGTTCTTC.

This chain connects TRBV7-6 to TRBJ2-7, with 9 bases lining up with TRBD2. Germline V gene lookup returns CDR1 SGHVS and CDR2 FNYEAQ. V gave up 1 base and J gave up 3 bases; unmatched junction bases: 4. This CDR3 has 15 residues. CDR3 residues: CASSLEASGDYEQYF. The DNA of the CDR3 is TGTGCCAGCAGCTTAGAGGCTAGCGGGGACTACGAGCAGTACTTC. The full variable domain, in which reference TRBV7-6 and TRBJ2-7 provide the parts outside the CDR3, is GAGVSQSPRYKVTKRGQDVALRCDPISGHVSLYWYRQALGQGPEFLTYFNYEAQQDKSGLPNDRFSAERPEGSISTLTIQRTEQRDSAMYRCASSLEASGDYEQYFGPGTRLTVT.

Only one count was recorded for this clone. The chain combines TRBV10-3 with TRBJ2-5; 7 nucleotides line up with TRBD1. The CDR3 totals 16 residues. The V gene end was trimmed by 3 bases and the J gene end by 4 bases; junction bases not matched to a gene: 11. Germline CDR1 ENHRY, CDR2 SYGVKD. CDR3 region: CAISDSAQGVGETQYF. The CDR3 DNA reads as TGTGCCATCAGTGATAGCGCCCAGGGGGTCGGAGAGACCCAGTACTTC.

The rearrangement links TRBV19 to TRBJ2-7; 9 bases align to TRBD2. The CDR3 length is 14 residues. Trimming removed 6 bases from V and 3 bases from J; junction bases left unmatched: 6. The V gene's germline CDR1 is LNHDA and CDR2 SQIVND (reference sequence). DNA of the CDR3: TGTGCCAGTAGGCTAGCGGGGTTAGACTACGAGCAGTACTTC. Its translation: CASRLAGLDYEQYF.

The chain couples TRBV7-6 to TRBJ2-1; 8 nucleotides align to TRBD1. Looked up from germline, CDR1 is SGHVS and CDR2 is FNYEAQ. This CDR3 region has 15 residues. V trimming: 5 bases; J trimming: 6 bases; junction bases outside the gene matches: 9. CDR3 residues: CASSDRRQGSNEQFF. The CDR3 region has the DNA TGTGCCAGCAGCGACCGCAGACAGGGGAGCAATGAGCAGTTCTTC. Using reference TRBV7-6 and TRBJ2-1 for the parts outside the CDR3, the full variable domain is GAGVSQSPRYKVTKRGQDVALRCDPISGHVSLYWYRQALGQGPEFLTYFNYEAQQDKSGLPNDRFSAERPEGSISTLTIQRTEQRDSAMYRCASSDRRQGSNEQFFGPGTRLTVL.

As for this clone: The junction departs from the called germline gene at one end, perhaps through a read error. The chain combines TRBV5-3 with TRBJ1-1; maybe TRBD1 (6 bases). TRBV5-3 is flagged as an ORF with uncertain function. The CDR3 consists of 13 residues. This chain's CDR3 is CASSYGGQAEAFF. CDR3 coding DNA: TGTGCCAGCAGCTACGGGGGGCAGGCTGAAGCTTTCTTT.

This clone appeared a single time. The V gene is TRBV10-3, the J gene TRBJ1-1; 8 positions match TRBD1. The V segment lost 3 bases and the J segment 0 bases; nucleotides outside the gene matches: 6. The length of the CDR3 is 16 residues. Germline V gene lookup returns CDR1 ENHRY and CDR2 SYGVKD. The CDR3 sequence is CAISDSQGEMNTEAFF. The CDR3 nucleotides read TGTGCCATCAGTGACTCACAGGGGGAGATGAACACTGAAGCTTTCTTT.

This clone was picked up a small number of times. The chain carries TRBV7-9 and TRBJ2-2; TRBD1 or TRBD2 may be the D gene (6 bases each). V was shortened by 4 bases and J by 7 bases, with 13 bases between the two germline ends. Germline assignment: CDR1 SEHNR and CDR2 FQNEAQ (reference sequence). The CDR3 is 14 amino acids. The CDR3 DNA reads TGTGCCAGCAGCTATAACAGGGAGGTCGGGGAGCTGTTTTTT. Amino acids: CASSYNREVGELFF. Using reference TRBV7-9 and TRBJ2-2 for the parts outside the CDR3, the full variable domain is DTGVSQNPRHKITKRGQNVTFRCDPISEHNRLYWYRQTLGQGPEFLTYFQNEAQLEKSRLLSDRFSAERPKGSFSTLEIQRTEQGDSAMYLCASSYNREVGELFFGEGSRLTVL.

This rearrangement joins TRBV12-5 to TRBJ2-4, with 9 bases fitting TRBD1. Germline CDR1 reads LGHNT; CDR2 reads FRNRAP. The CDR3 totals 17 residues. The trim removed 3 bases at V and 5 bases at J, leaving 11 bases unmatched. For the CDR3, the DNA is TGTGCTAGTGGTTTCCTATCACAGGGGGCGGATGAAAACATTCAGTACTTC. This encodes CASGFLSQGADENIQYF. Based on the CDR3 plus reference TRBV12-5 and TRBJ2-4, the full variable domain is DARVTQTPRHKVTEMGQEVTMRCQPILGHNTVFWYRQTMMQGLELLAYFRNRAPLDDSGMPKDRFSAEMPDATLATLKIQPSEPRDSAVYFCASGFLSQGADENIQYFGAGTRLSVL.

The rearrangement uses TRBV27 and TRBJ1-6; D gene ambiguous. The CDR3 is 13 amino acids. The V end was cut by 4 bases, the J end by 10 bases, with 11 bases between. Germline V gene sequence: CDR1 MNHEY, CDR2 SMNVEV (reference sequence). The CDR3 spells CASSYREESPLHF. CDR3 DNA: TGTGCCAGCAGTTACCGAGAAGAGTCACCCCTCCACTTT.

This clone was seen once. V usage is TRBV4-1 and J usage is TRBJ2-7, with 7 positions matching TRBD2. The germline gives CDR1 MGHRA, CDR2 YSYEKL. V lost 0 bases, J lost 6 bases, and 8 bases stayed unmatched. This CDR3 is built from 15 residues. The CDR3 sequence is CASSQDRGEACEQYF. DNA for the CDR3: TGCGCCAGCAGCCAAGACCGGGGGGAGGCGTGCGAGCAGTACTTC.

V is TRBV5-6 and J is TRBJ1-1, with unresolved D. Germline-derived CDR1 and CDR2 are SGHDT and YYEEEE. V shed 2 bases and J shed 3 bases, with 5 bases lying between them. The CDR3 length is 12 residues. CDR3: CASSLVHTEAFF. CDR3 bases: TGTGCCAGCAGCTTAGTTCACACTGAAGCTTTCTTT.

This chain links TRBV7-2 with TRBJ2-1; D may be TRBD1 or TRBD2 (6 bases each). Germline V lookup: CDR1 SGHTA, CDR2 FQGNSA. Trimming removed 4 bases at V and 6 bases at J, with 16 bases between. There are 15 residues in the CDR3. The CDR3 DNA sequence: TGTGCCAGCAGCTGGGGGGCAGGGGAGGTCAATGAGCAGTTCTTC. Amino acids: CASSWGAGEVNEQFF.

The CDR3, as DNA: TGTGCCAGCAGCTCCAGCGGGGGAGGATACAATGAGCAGTTCTTC. Its translation is CASSSSGGGYNEQFF. The chain couples TRBV7-3 to TRBJ2-1; the match to TRBD2 covers 8 bases. The germline gives CDR1 SGHTA, CDR2 FQGTGA. The CDR3 is 15 residues long. J was trimmed by 4 bases and V by 4 bases; bases with no gene match: 6.

The table lists this clone with a few counts. The genes are TRBV14 and TRBJ1-5; 7 bases are shared with TRBD1. The germline V gene encodes CDR1 SGHDN and CDR2 FVKESK. Trimming cost V 1 base and J 2 bases; bases outside gene matches: 11. This CDR3 is 18 amino acids long. Here the CDR3 DNA reads TGTGCCAGCAGCCAAGTCGATCGACACAGGGGTGGCAATCAGCCCCAGCATTTT. It encodes CASSQVDRHRGGNQPQHF.

The chain is built from TRBV4-2 and TRBJ2-7; 11 bases are a match to TRBD1. Germline CDR1 and CDR2: LGHNA and YNFKEQ. After removal of 4 bases from V and 3 bases from J, the junction contained 2 bases not matched to a gene. The CDR3 sequence is 14 residues long. The CDR3 loop is CASSPGQGGYEQYF. The CDR3 coding sequence is TGTGCCAGCAGCCCGGGACAGGGGGGCTACGAGCAGTACTTC.

V gene TRBV30 combines with J gene TRBJ2-1, with 8 bases matching TRBD1. The CDR3 spans 14 residues. Looked up from germline, CDR1 is GTSNPN and CDR2 is SVGIG (reference sequence). V shed 7 bases, J shed 5 bases, and the junction held 10 bases outside the gene matches. CDR3 nucleotides: TGTGCCTCAACACAGGGGGTTTCGAACAATGAGCAGTTCTTC. Translation: CASTQGVSNNEQFF.